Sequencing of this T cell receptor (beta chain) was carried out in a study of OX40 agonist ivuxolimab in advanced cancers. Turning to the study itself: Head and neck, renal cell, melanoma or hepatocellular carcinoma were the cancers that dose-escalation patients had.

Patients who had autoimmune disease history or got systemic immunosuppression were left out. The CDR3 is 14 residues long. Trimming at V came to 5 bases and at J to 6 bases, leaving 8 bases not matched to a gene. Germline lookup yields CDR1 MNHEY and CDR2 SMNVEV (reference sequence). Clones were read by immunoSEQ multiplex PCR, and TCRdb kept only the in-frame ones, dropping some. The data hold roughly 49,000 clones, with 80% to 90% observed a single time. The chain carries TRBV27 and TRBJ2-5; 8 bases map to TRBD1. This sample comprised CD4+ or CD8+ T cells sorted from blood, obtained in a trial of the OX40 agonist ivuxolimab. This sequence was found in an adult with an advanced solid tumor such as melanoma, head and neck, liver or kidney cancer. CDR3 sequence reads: CASSRAGGRQTQYF. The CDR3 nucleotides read TGTGCCAGCAGTCGGGCAGGGGGCAGGCAGACCCAGTACTTC.